These 31 T cell receptor beta chains were all obtained from the same sample, sequenced in a study of blood T cell repertoires in COVID-19. TCRdb keeps only in-frame clones here, not all; method: immunoSEQ multiplex PCR. This table has 200,000 to 250,000 clones, nearly 90% appearing once. Sequencing was done on a sample of peripheral blood. These receptors were taken from a woman aged 40-49 years who had recovered from COVID-19.

CDR3 protein: CASSYSTSGTQYF. The CDR3 coding sequence is TGTGCCAGCAGTTACTCGACTAGTGGGACCCAGTACTTC. V and J are TRBV6-5 and TRBJ2-5, with D perhaps TRBD2 (6 bases). V shed 0 bases and J shed 7 bases, with 9 bases lying between them. Germline CDR1 reads MNHEY; CDR2 reads SVGAGI. The CDR3 spans 13 residues.

A single count supports this clone. The V call is TRBV6-5, the J call TRBJ1-5; D remains ambiguous. V was cut by 0 bases and J by 3 bases, with 9 bases left in between. This CDR3 has 15 amino acids. Germline V lookup: CDR1 MNHEY, CDR2 SVGAGI. The CDR3 region has the DNA TGTGCCAGCAGTTACTCAGCCGCGATCAATCAGCCCCAGCATTTT. Amino acids: CASSYSAAINQPQHF.

The chain links TRBV18 to TRBJ2-3; 10 bases match TRBD2. From germline, CDR1 is KGHSH and CDR2 LQKENI. This CDR3 contains 18 residues. V gave up 3 bases and J gave up 0 bases; unmatched junction bases: 9. The CDR3 loop is CASSPRSTSGVSTDTQYF. The CDR3 region has the DNA TGTGCCAGCTCACCCCGGTCCACTAGCGGGGTTAGCACAGATACGCAGTATTTT.

This clone has a single count. The chain has TRBV19 and TRBJ2-1; 7 nucleotides line up with TRBD1. V dropped 4 bases and J dropped 8; count of bases not matched to a gene: 5. The CDR3 is 13 residues long. Germline V lookup: CDR1 LNHDA, CDR2 SQIVND (reference sequence). The CDR3 DNA reads as TGTGCCAGTAGTAGCCGACAGGGCGATGAGCAGTTCTTC. It codes for CASSSRQGDEQFF.

This clone was counted a few times. Other DNA sequences within the sample encode an identical CDR3. This chain joins TRBV15 and TRBJ1-2, with D uncertain. V was pared by 1 base and J by 2 bases, with 5 bases between. Germline loops: CDR1 LNHNV, CDR2 YYDKDF (reference sequence). This CDR3 has 13 residues. The CDR3 protein is CATSRAGNYGYTF. DNA for the CDR3: TGTGCCACCAGCAGAGCCGGGAACTATGGCTACACCTTC. Variable domain in full (rest from reference TRBV15 and TRBJ1-2): DAMVIQNPRYQVTQFGKPVTLSCSQTLNHNVMYWYQQKSSQAPKLLFHYYDKDFNNEADTPDNFQSRRPNTSFCFLDIRSPGLGDTAMYLCATSRAGNYGYTFGSGTRLTVV.

The chain uses TRBV7-6 and TRBJ1-2, with TRBD1 matching over 9 bases. V shed 5 bases, J shed 4 bases, and the junction held 5 bases outside the gene matches. Germline V gives CDR1 SGHVS, CDR2 FNYEAQ. The CDR3 runs 14 residues. In DNA, the CDR3 is TGTGCCAGCAGCCACAGGGGGCGCGTCTATGGCTACACCTTC. This gives the protein CASSHRGRVYGYTF.

The chain joins TRBV5-4 to TRBJ2-5; perhaps TRBD1 as D (6 bases). The length of the CDR3 is 14 residues. Per germline, CDR1 SGHNT and CDR2 YYREEE (reference sequence). With 4 bases removed from V and 3 bases from J, the gap between germline ends came to 13 bases. In nucleotides, the CDR3 is TGTGCCAGCAGCCCGGACAGAAGAGAAGAGACCCAGTACTTC. This codes for CASSPDRREETQYF.

The chain links TRBV30 to TRBJ2-7, with 7 bases matching TRBD1. The CDR3 totals 14 residues. Per the germline V gene, CDR1 is GTSNPN and CDR2 is SVGIG (reference sequence). The junction had 9 bases not matched to a gene; V was cut back by 0 bases and J by 7 bases. The CDR3 DNA reads TGTGCCTGGAGTGTACCGGGACAGCCTTGGGAGCAGTACTTC. It codes for CAWSVPGQPWEQYF.

Only one count was recorded for this clone. This chain links TRBV28 with TRBJ2-7, with D perhaps TRBD2 (6 bases). Trimming shortened V by 6 bases and J by 0 bases, and 15 bases separated the two germline ends. Germline loops: CDR1 MDHEN, CDR2 SYDVKM. The CDR3 sequence is 15 residues long. Here the CDR3 reads CASSRASGGSYEQYF. The CDR3 DNA reads TGTGCCAGCAGCAGGGCCTCCGGGGGCTCCTACGAGCAGTACTTC.

This sequence joins TRBV19 and TRBJ1-2; no clear D. Between the trimmed V and J ends, which lost 1 base and 4 bases, there was a span of 10 bases. CDR1 is LNHDA, CDR2 SQIVND, per germline (reference sequence). The CDR3 covers 14 residues. The CDR3 DNA reads as TGTGCCAGTAGTATAGTGCCAGGCTCCTATGGCTACACCTTC. Protein product: CASSIVPGSYGYTF.

Only one count was recorded for this clone. This chain connects TRBV11-2 to TRBJ2-5; D is perhaps TRBD2 (5 bases). V was clipped by 5 bases and J by 5 bases, with 18 bases between them. Per the germline V gene, CDR1 is SGHAT and CDR2 is FQNNGV. The CDR3 length is 15 residues. The CDR3 loop is CASSTFRTGWETQYF. The CDR3 DNA sequence: TGTGCCAGCAGCACATTCCGGACTGGTTGGGAGACCCAGTACTTC.

This clone has only one observation. This same CDR3 is encoded by further DNA sequences in the sample. The chain uses TRBV19 and TRBJ2-6; 7 positions match TRBD1. The germline CDR1 and CDR2 sequences are LNHDA and SQIVND (reference sequence). J was trimmed by 0 bases and V by 6 bases; bases with no gene match: 5. This CDR3 contains 16 residues. CDR3 coding DNA: TGTGCCAGTAGCACGGGACAGAACTCTGGGGCCAACGTCCTGACTTTC. Its protein is CASSTGQNSGANVLTF.

V is TRBV11-3 and J is TRBJ1-2; D remains unclear. The V end lost 1 base, the J end lost 1 base, and 13 bases lay between the germline ends. CDR3 length: 16 residues. Germline loops: CDR1 SGHNT, CDR2 YENEEA. The CDR3 loop reads CASSLGLFPDNYGYTF. As DNA, the CDR3 is TGTGCCAGCAGCTTAGGGCTGTTCCCAGATAACTATGGCTACACCTTC.

The chain carries TRBV6-2 or TRBV6-3 and TRBJ2-7; the match to TRBD1 covers 10 bases. V was clipped by 4 bases and J by 5 bases; unmatched bases: 8. The CDR3 sequence is 15 residues long. The germline CDR1 and CDR2 sequences are MNHEY and SVGEGT. This chain's CDR3 is CASSSPGQGYNEQYF. The CDR3 DNA reads as TGTGCCAGCAGTTCTCCGGGACAGGGGTATAACGAGCAGTACTTC.

This chain links TRBV19 with TRBJ1-2, with 7 positions matching TRBD1. Germline-derived CDR1 and CDR2 are LNHDA and SQIVND (reference sequence). V gave up 1 base and J gave up 5 bases; unmatched junction bases: 4. The CDR3 is made up of 14 amino acids. The CDR3 sequence: CASSIGQGEYGYTF. Written as DNA, the CDR3 is TGTGCCAGTAGTATAGGACAGGGTGAATATGGCTACACCTTC.

Only one count was recorded for this clone. The CDR3 DNA reads as TGTGCCAGCAGTGGGTTGATCGACAGGGTACAGTACTTC. Amino acid sequence: CASSGLIDRVQYF. The chain has TRBV11-3 and TRBJ2-7; 7 bases align to TRBD1. The J segment lost 10 bases and the V segment lost 6 bases, leaving 12 bases of the junction unmatched. The germline V gene encodes CDR1 SGHNT and CDR2 YENEEA. The CDR3 totals 13 residues. The full variable domain, its missing parts supplied by reference TRBV11-3 and TRBJ2-7, is EAGVVQSPRYKIIEKKQPVAFWCNPISGHNTLYWYLQNLGQGPELLIRYENEEAVDDSQLPKDRFSAERLKGVDSTLKIQPAELGDSAVYLCASSGLIDRVQYFGPGTRLTVT.

This sequence joins TRBV30 and TRBJ1-4, with D perhaps TRBD1 (6 bases). This CDR3 contains 14 residues. In germline, CDR1 is GTSNPN, CDR2 SVGIG (reference sequence). Trimming left V 5 bases short and J 10 bases short, with 20 bases between. Written as DNA, the CDR3 is TGTGCCTGGGGACCCGGACAGCTAGCCGGAAAACTGTTTTTT. It encodes CAWGPGQLAGKLFF.

V and J are TRBV14 and TRBJ2-7, with TRBD1 matching 12 bases. There are 16 residues in the CDR3. V trimming: 0 bases; J trimming: 4 bases; junction bases outside the gene matches: 4. CDR1 SGHDN and CDR2 FVKESK come from the germline V gene. The CDR3 nucleotides are TGTGCCAGCAGCCAAGATAGGGACAGGGGGCGGTACGAGCAGTACTTC. Translation: CASSQDRDRGRYEQYF.

The CDR3 region is CSVYRGRNTEAFF. The CDR3 nucleotides read TGCAGCGTTTACAGGGGTCGGAACACTGAAGCTTTCTTT. This chain connects TRBV29-1 to TRBJ1-1, with TRBD1 matching 7 bases. The V gene's germline CDR1 is SQVTM and CDR2 ANQGSEA. The length of the CDR3 is 13 residues. Trimming removed 5 bases from V and 1 base from J; junction bases left unmatched: 4.

The chain links TRBV24-1 to TRBJ2-7; the match to TRBD2 covers 14 bases. The junction had 3 bases not matched to a gene; V was cut back by 4 bases and J by 5 bases. Germline V lookup: CDR1 KGHDR, CDR2 SFDVKD. The CDR3 spans 15 residues. CDR3 protein: CATSDGTSGSDEQYF. For the CDR3, the DNA is TGTGCCACCAGTGACGGGACTAGCGGGAGTGACGAGCAGTACTTC.

This clone has a single count. The chain uses TRBV7-6 and TRBJ2-3, with 7 bases matching TRBD2. V dropped 5 bases and J dropped 3; count of bases not matched to a gene: 8. CDR3 size: 15 residues. In germline, CDR1 is SGHVS, CDR2 FNYEAQ. CDR3 DNA: TGTGCCAGCAGCCCCGGGGGGAGATATACAGATACGCAGTATTTT. It is translated as CASSPGGRYTDTQYF.

The chain links TRBV28 to TRBJ2-7; D not certain. Trimming left V 2 bases short and J 1 base short, with 12 bases between. Germline-derived CDR1 and CDR2 are MDHEN and SYDVKM. The CDR3 runs 15 residues. CDR3 coding DNA: TGTGCCAGCAGTTTAGGGCCGTATACTTCCTACGAGCAGTACTTC. It translates to CASSLGPYTSYEQYF.

This chain uses TRBV2 with TRBJ2-5, with D possibly TRBD1 on 6 matching bases. CDR1 is SNHLY and CDR2 is FYNNEI in the germline V gene. V lost 7 bases and J 1 base, leaving 13 bases between the germline ends. The CDR3 extends over 14 amino acids. This CDR3 is CASKGQGIQETQYF. The CDR3 region has the DNA TGTGCCAGCAAGGGACAAGGGATCCAAGAGACCCAGTACTTC. The variable domain in full, completed from reference TRBV2 and TRBJ2-5, reads EPEVTQTPSHQVTQMGQEVILRCVPISNHLYFYWYRQILGQKVEFLVSFYNNEISEKSEIFDDQFSVERPDGSNFTLKIRSTKLEDSAMYFCASKGQGIQETQYFGPGTRLLVL.

This chain connects TRBV29-1 to TRBJ2-1; TRBD2 is a possible D gene (6 bases). This CDR3 is built from 12 residues. CDR1 and CDR2 (germline): SQVTM, ANQGSEA. V was trimmed by 5 bases and J by 6 bases, leaving 11 bases between them. In DNA form, the CDR3 reads TGCAGCGTTCTCGGGAGCAGCAATGAGCAGTTCTTC. Protein product: CSVLGSSNEQFF.

This clone is a singleton in its sample. The chain recombines TRBV4-3 with TRBJ1-2; 7 nucleotides agree with TRBD1. Per germline, CDR1 LGHNA and CDR2 YSLEER. The junction had 6 bases not matched to a gene; V was cut back by 0 bases and J by 5 bases. The CDR3 has 15 residues. The CDR3 region is CASSQDRDSVYGYTF. In DNA, the CDR3 is TGCGCCAGCAGCCAAGACCGGGACAGCGTTTATGGCTACACCTTC.

The chain recombines TRBV28 with TRBJ1-2; D gene unclear. There are 11 residues in the CDR3. Germline lookup yields CDR1 MDHEN and CDR2 SYDVKM. V was trimmed by 8 bases and J by 6 bases, leaving 10 bases between them. The CDR3, as DNA: TGTGCCAGCGGACCGGGAGATGGCTACACCTTC. Its protein is CASGPGDGYTF.

V usage is TRBV6-4 and J usage is TRBJ2-1, with D perhaps matching TRBD1 (7 bases). The V gene lost 11 bases and the J gene lost 7 bases, with 18 bases spanning the gap. The CDR3 runs to 13 residues. Germline-derived CDR1 and CDR2 are MRHNA and SNTAGT. The CDR3 DNA follows: TGTGCCGCCCATGGGCAGGGGGGAAATGAGCAGTTCTTC. Its protein is CAAHGQGGNEQFF.

This chain links TRBV7-2 with TRBJ2-2; possibly TRBD2 for D (6 bases). Trimming shortened V by 5 bases and J by 5 bases, and 18 bases separated the two germline ends. Germline CDR1 and CDR2: SGHTA and FQGNSA. CDR3 length: 16 amino acids. The CDR3 DNA reads as TGTGCCAGCAGCCTAGGCGGTCCGGGGAGGACCGGGGAGCTGTTTTTT. Its protein product is CASSLGGPGRTGELFF.

The chain is built from TRBV4-1 and TRBJ2-7, with D possibly TRBD2 on 6 matching bases. From germline, CDR1 is MGHRA and CDR2 YSYEKL. With 1 base removed from V and 4 bases from J, the gap between germline ends came to 14 bases. The CDR3 has 15 residues. The CDR3 nucleotides are TGCGCCAGCAGCCAAGTGCGGGGTCCTGTATACGAGCAGTACTTC. Its protein product is CASSQVRGPVYEQYF.

The chain has TRBV10-3 and TRBJ1-4; TRBD1 agrees at 9 bases. This CDR3 spans 16 amino acids. The germline V gene has CDR1 ENHRY and CDR2 SYGVKD. The junction had 13 bases not matched to a gene; V was cut back by 11 bases and J by 3 bases. The CDR3 protein is CAAATGQGRSNEKLFF. CDR3 nucleotides: TGTGCCGCAGCAACCGGACAGGGGAGGTCTAATGAAAAACTGTTTTTT.

This clone was seen only a few times. The V call is TRBV2, the J call TRBJ2-3, with 7 nucleotides matching TRBD1. The CDR3 runs to 14 residues. Germline V gene sequence: CDR1 SNHLY, CDR2 FYNNEI. Trimming at V came to 6 bases and at J to 3 bases, leaving 6 bases not matched to a gene. This CDR3 reads CASRTNRGTDTQYF. The CDR3 nucleotides read TGTGCCAGCAGGACTAACAGGGGAACAGATACGCAGTATTTT.